The entry below gives a single T cell receptor beta chain sequence along with its context. The antigen this receptor binds is unknown. Per-base quality was not reported, and no clone a single base away is much larger than it. V trim: 4 bases; J trim: 5 bases; unmatched bases: 6. The germline V gene supplies CDR1 SQVTM and CDR2 ANQGSEA. The CDR3, from cysteine to phenylalanine, totals 13 residues. Only the CDR3 DNA stays, 39 bases, in frame from base 1. The data originate from a study of blood T cell repertoires in COVID-19 (dated by TCRdb to about 2020). General notes on the study: Samples covering the acute and convalescent phases of COVID-19 were provided by collaborators in the United States, Italy and Spain. The prospective study material was composed of cDNA or gDNA derived from T cells, B-cell-depleted T cells, or PBMCs. Deeply sampled blood TCRbeta repertoires from subjects exposed to, actively infected with, or recovered from COVID-19 were included in the dataset. The repertoires were released in a freely available public database meant as a resource for research on the immune response to SARS-CoV-2. Samples were obtained from the ongoing ImmuneRACE study (first 160 participants) and from 1,254 subjects provided by 6 global collaborators. Sample metadata almost always included a de-identified subject ID, COVID-19 status, age in years and sex. Where HLA class I and class II types were available, the types were taken from metadata supplied by the sample provider, not from assay-based typing.

The immunoSEQ Assay, a bias-controlled multiplex PCR, was used to amplify TCRbeta CDR3 regions from genomic DNA. On the authors' methods: Within the assay, amplification of reference gene primers was used to estimate how many nucleated cells each sample contained. Sequence reads were collapsed and filtered to measure the absolute abundance of every unique TCRbeta CDR3 rearrangement. For each sample, productive Simpson clonality was calculated as the square root of Simpson's diversity index across productive rearrangements. TCRdb's version of the immuneACCESS table is confined to in-frame rearrangements and falls short of the full clone set. An unresolved V gene accounts for under half of the shortfall where checked; the remainder is of unknown origin. The V and J calls and clone size come from that table; D and trimming were worked out from the DNA. This sample comprises 210,000 or so clones, roughly 85% of them detected only once. Of the sample, about 4.6% falls within the top ten clones.

Results and caveats for the whole study, not just this receptor: Clinical and demographic metadata were provided uncurated, with the amount varying by source and participant.

Participants in the prospective study were enrolled through a virtual design, were aged about 18 to 100 years, and lived in 24 United States geographic areas. To assign participants to cohorts, the prospective study relied on clinical history that participants themselves reported in a screening survey and a study questionnaire. A participant counted as exposed if, within 2 weeks of entering the study, that participant had been in contact with someone who had a PCR-confirmed or clinician-diagnosed COVID-19 case. In the prospective study, whole blood, serum and a nasopharyngeal or oropharyngeal swab were collected from each participant by mobile phlebotomists. Over a 2-month period, participants in the prospective study had the option of providing additional blood draws and questionnaires. Before DNA extraction, prospective study blood samples were shipped either frozen or at room temperature.

The rearrangement combines TRBV29-1 with TRBJ2-3; 7 bases in the junction line up with TRBD2. The sequence was obtained from a woman between 45 and 65 years old who had been exposed to COVID-19. Sequencing was done on a sample of PBMCs or T cells enriched from blood (not recorded which). The DNA reads as follows: TGCAGCGTTGGGGAGGGGTTTTTAGATACGCAGTATTTT. This translates into CSVGEGFLDTQYF.